A selection of T cell receptor beta chains follows, all from one sample in a study of identical twins. TCRdb fed the 5' RACE reads into MiXCR, producing one record per CDR3 protein. This table has 1.5 million to 2 million distinct CDR3 sequences, under 35% appearing once. Sequencing was performed on cord blood. The receptors here all came from a newborn girl in good health. Both conserved end residues are part of each CDR3. Each record gives: clone size, J gene, V gene, D gene, CDR3 DNA, CDR3 protein. A D gene is named only where the DNA matches it firmly. A row's size may be missing; if present it is once, few, many or a size class.

>-|TRBJ1-5|TRBV11-3|TRBD1
TGTGCCAGCAGCTTAGTTGGGACAGGGAGCCCCCATAGCAATCAGCCCCAGCATTTT
CASSLVGTGSPHSNQPQHF
>-|TRBJ2-1|TRBV20-1|TRBD2
TGCAGTGCGCCCTGGAGCGGGGCCTACAATGAGCAGTTCTTC
CSAPWSGAYNEQFF
>-|TRBJ1-1|TRBV20-1|-
TGCAGTGCCCCCTGGGTAGGCCCTGAAGCTTTCTTT
CSAPWVGPEAFF
>-|TRBJ2-5|TRBV19|TRBD2
TGTGCCAGTAGTATGTACAGCGGGAGATTAGAGACCCAGTACTTC
CASSMYSGRLETQYF
>few|TRBJ2-1|TRBV6-2/TRBV6-3|-
TGTGCCAGCAGTTACGCCCTGGCTAGGCGCAATGAGCAGTTCTTC
CASSYALARRNEQFF
>few|TRBJ1-5|TRBV29-1|TRBD1
TGCAGCGTTGGGACAGGAGGAAGCAATCAGCCCCAGCATTTT
CSVGTGGSNQPQHF
>few|TRBJ2-5|TRBV20-1|-
TGCAGTGCCCGAAACAGGGCCTACCAAGAGACCCAGTACTTC
CSARNRAYQETQYF
>few|TRBJ2-3|TRBV5-1|-
TGCGCCAGCAGCTTGGCGCCAGAAGATACGCAGTATTTT
CASSLAPEDTQYF
>few|TRBJ2-2|TRBV6-2/TRBV6-3|TRBD1
TGTGCCAGCAGACGCCGGGACAGGATGACCGGGGAGCTGTTTTTT
CASRRRDRMTGELFF
>many|TRBJ1-2|TRBV5-1|-
TGCGCCAGCGACACAGGGTCCTATGGCTACACCTTC
CASDTGSYGYTF
>few|TRBJ1-2|TRBV28|TRBD1
TGTGCCAGCAGACCTCGCCAGGGGGCTCGACTTAACTATGGCTACACCTTC
CASRPRQGARLNYGYTF
>few|TRBJ2-1|TRBV4-2|TRBD1
TGTGCCAGCAGCCAAGTGGTTCGACAGGGGGTACTTCTAGCGGTCTACAATGAGCAGTTCTTC
CASSQVVRQGVLLAVYNEQFF
>-|TRBJ2-1|TRBV18|TRBD2
TGTGCCAGCCACCGGGCTAGCGGGGGGAGAAGCAATGAGCAGTTCTTC
CASHRASGGRSNEQFF
>-|TRBJ2-5|TRBV29-1|-
TGCAGCGTTGAGGACTCTAGCTCCTACGAGCGGTACTTC
CSVEDSSSYERYF
>-|TRBJ2-7|TRBV5-1|TRBD2
TGCGCCAGCAGCACCGGACTAGCGGGAGGGCCCAAGTTCTACGAGCAGTACTTC
CASSTGLAGGPKFYEQYF
>-|TRBJ2-5|TRBV3-1|-
TGTGCCAGCAGCCACCTACTAGAAAATCAGGAGACCCAGTACTTC
CASSHLLENQETQYF
>-|TRBJ1-5|TRBV20-1|-
TGCAGTGCTAGGGGGGCGCATCAGCCCCAGCATTTT
CSARGAHQPQHF
>once|TRBJ1-2|TRBV6-1|TRBD1
TGTGCCAGCAGTGAACGCCAGGGGGCGCTGGGCTATGGCTACACCTTC
CASSERQGALGYGYTF
>-|TRBJ2-2|TRBV2|-
TGTGCCAGCAGTGCGGGTGGGATAGCGAACACCGGGGAGCTGTTTTTT
CASSAGGIANTGELFF
>-|TRBJ1-1|TRBV5-1|TRBD1
TGCGCCAGCAGGGCCCAGACAGGGGGCATGAGCACTGAAGCTTTCTTT
CASRAQTGGMSTEAFF
>many|TRBJ2-6|TRBV29-1|-
TGCAGCGTTCGGGGTTCCTCTGGGGCCAACGTCCTGACTTTC
CSVRGSSGANVLTF
>-|TRBJ2-5|TRBV6-6|-
TGTGCCAGCAGTTACGGGCGTCTTCAAGAGACCCAGTACTTC
CASSYGRLQETQYF
>few|TRBJ1-2|TRBV5-1|-
TGCGCCAGCAGCTTGGTGGGGAAGGCCTATGGCTACACCTTC
CASSLVGKAYGYTF
>-|TRBJ2-1|TRBV5-1|-
TGCGCCAGCAGCTTGGACTACAATAGCCACTACAATGAGCAGTTCTTC
CASSLDYNSHYNEQFF
>-|TRBJ2-1|TRBV5-1|TRBD2
TGCGCCAGCAGCCCGGAACTAGCGGGAGCATACAATGAGCAGTTCTTC
CASSPELAGAYNEQFF
>few|TRBJ2-1|TRBV24-1|TRBD2
TGTGCCACCAGTGTTCCGGGACTAGCCAATGAGCAGTTCTTC
CATSVPGLANEQFF
>-|TRBJ2-1|TRBV20-1|-
TGCAGTGCTAGACGGGTGAACTACAATGAGCAGTTCTTC
CSARRVNYNEQFF
>once|TRBJ2-7|TRBV3-1|-
TGTGCCAGCAGCCAAGCACGAACGACCTACAATGAGCAGTACTTC
CASSQARTTYNEQYF
>-|TRBJ1-2|TRBV2|TRBD1
TGTGCCAGCAGTGAAGGGGACAGCTCCAACTATGGCTACACCTTC
CASSEGDSSNYGYTF
>-|TRBJ1-1|TRBV10-2|-
TGCGCCAGCGCCTGGGGAGCGAACACTGAAGCTTTCTTT
CASAWGANTEAFF
>many|TRBJ2-1|TRBV5-1|-
TGCGCCAGCAGCTCAAGTGTGACATACAATGAGCAGTTCTTC
CASSSSVTYNEQFF
>few|TRBJ2-3|TRBV20-1|TRBD1
TGCAGTGTTCAGAACAGGGGGGTGGCAGATACGCAGTATTTT
CSVQNRGVADTQYF
>-|TRBJ2-7|TRBV10-3|-
TGTGCCATCAGCCCTACCGCCTACGAGCAGTACTTC
CAISPTAYEQYF
>few|TRBJ2-1|TRBV24-1|TRBD2
TGTGCCACCAGTGACTCTAGCGGGAGAGTAGGAAATGAGCAGTTCTTC
CATSDSSGRVGNEQFF
>-|TRBJ1-2|TRBV6-1|TRBD1
TGTGCCAGCAGTGAAGAGGGGGCAAGGGGCTACACCTTC
CASSEEGARGYTF
>-|TRBJ1-1|TRBV4-1|-
TGCGCCAGCAGCCAAGGGCCCACAGGGACGAACACTGAAGCTTTCTTT
CASSQGPTGTNTEAFF
>few|TRBJ2-7|TRBV20-1|TRBD2
TGCAGTGCTAGGCTACGCTTAGCGGGGGAGCAGTACTTC
CSARLRLAGEQYF
>-|TRBJ2-1|TRBV20-1|TRBD2
TGCGGTGCTAGCCCTACTAGCGGGAGCTTCTACAATGAGCAGTTCTTC
CGASPTSGSFYNEQFF
>few|TRBJ1-2|TRBV29-1|TRBD1
TGCAGCGTCCTGACAGGGCTCTATGGCTACACCTTC
CSVLTGLYGYTF
>-|TRBJ2-1|TRBV12-3/TRBV12-4|-
TGTGCCAGCTCAATAATGGGGGGGCAGTTCTTC
CASSIMGGQFF
>few|TRBJ2-1|TRBV10-3|TRBD2
TGTGCCATCAGTGAGTCGAGACTAGCGTCGAATGAGCAGTTCTTC
CAISESRLASNEQFF
>-|TRBJ2-5|TRBV2|TRBD1
TGTGCCAGCAGTTTGGACAGGACGACCAATGAGCAGTACTTC
CASSLDRTTNEQYF
>-|TRBJ2-5|TRBV20-1|TRBD2
TGCAGTGCTAGAGATGCGTTAGCGGGGCAAGAGACCCAGTACTTC
CSARDALAGQETQYF
>few|TRBJ1-6|TRBV25-1|-
TGTGCCAGCAGTGGGTACTCGGGGGCGCGGGGGAATTCACCCCTCCACTTT
CASSGYSGARGNSPLHF
>many|TRBJ2-7|TRBV28|TRBD2
TGTGCCAGCAGTTTTCGACTAGCGGGCGGATCCTACGAGCAGTACTTC
CASSFRLAGGSYEQYF